Listed below are T cell receptor beta chains from one sample, sequenced in a study of identifying expanded T cells in peripheral blood. Measured with immunoSEQ multiplex PCR; TCRdb has only the in-frame clones, and not every one. The sample has about 110,000 clones, around 89% seen once. Sequenced sample: blood. These receptors all stem from a person between 18 and 69 years old in good health. Each CDR3 is given with its conserved first and last residue. The D gene is left open where the match is weak. The size of a clone is reported for some rows only, either as once, few or many, or as a class for expanded clones.

D	V	size	J	CDR3	DNA
-	TRBV5-4	-	TRBJ1-5	CASSFGSSSNQPQHF	TGTGCCAGCAGCTTTGGTTCGAGTAGCAATCAGCCCCAGCATTTT
-	TRBV2	-	TRBJ2-1	CAIQPMGGPRDEQFF	TGTGCCATACAACCCATGGGGGGGCCGCGTGATGAGCAGTTCTTC
-	TRBV5-1	-	TRBJ1-1	CASSLDGLSSAEAFF	TGCGCCAGCAGCTTGGATGGGCTCTCATCAGCTGAAGCTTTCTTT
-	TRBV28	once	TRBJ2-7	CASSSSPLYEQYF	TGTGCCAGCAGTTCATCGCCCCTCTACGAGCAGTACTTC
-	TRBV5-1	-	TRBJ2-5	CASSLVLGGLKLGTQYF	TGCGCCAGCAGCTTGGTGTTGGGGGGCCTAAAGCTCGGGACCCAGTACTTC
-	TRBV7-6	-	TRBJ1-2	CASSSPAENYGYTF	TGTGCCAGCAGCTCCCCGGCGGAGAACTATGGCTACACCTTC
TRBD2	TRBV19	once	TRBJ2-3	CASSTGLAGRTQYF	TGTGCCAGTAGTACGGGACTAGCTGGGAGGACGCAGTATTTT
TRBD1	TRBV6-1	-	TRBJ2-7	CASSEPGDRGFYEQYF	TGTGCCAGCAGTGAGCCCGGGGACAGGGGTTTCTACGAGCAGTACTTC
-	TRBV4-3	few	TRBJ2-1	CASSQDPKIGGVSAYNEQFF	TGCGCCAGCAGCCAAGATCCAAAAATCGGGGGCGTTTCGGCTTACAATGAGCAGTTCTTC
-	TRBV7-6	once	TRBJ2-7	CASSKGHEQYF	TGTGCCAGCAGCAAAGGGCACGAGCAGTACTTC
-	TRBV13	-	TRBJ1-1	CASSSSDRNTEAFF	TGTGCCAGCAGCTCTAGTGACAGGAACACTGAAGCTTTCTTT